This TCR beta chain was found in a study of cytomegalovirus exposure and HLA in healthy donors. To note about this clone: Its antigen remains unidentified.

The PCR made use of 60 Vbeta and 13 Jbeta primers. Data came from immunoSEQ multiplex PCR; TCRdb stores just in-frame clones and leaves some out. This table has under 150,000 clones, around 80% appearing once. Whole-study findings and limits: Versus the roughly 700-donor mean, an Asian-associated ancestry cluster reportedly showed fewer N-insertions in a later analysis. Later work found most CMV-associated TCR beta chains apparently HLA-restricted.

V gave up 7 bases and J gave up 3 bases, with 16 bases separating them. Germline V CDR1 and CDR2: SNHLY, FYNNEI. This CDR3 comprises 15 residues. The sample consisted of PBMCs. The source of this sequence is a man aged 45-65 years in good health and CMV-seronegative. This rearrangement joins TRBV2 to TRBJ2-1; D possibly corresponds to TRBD2 (5 bases). This chain's CDR3 is CASTPFKRIYNEQFF. Here the CDR3 DNA reads TGTGCCAGCACCCCCTTTAAGCGGATCTACAATGAGCAGTTCTTC.